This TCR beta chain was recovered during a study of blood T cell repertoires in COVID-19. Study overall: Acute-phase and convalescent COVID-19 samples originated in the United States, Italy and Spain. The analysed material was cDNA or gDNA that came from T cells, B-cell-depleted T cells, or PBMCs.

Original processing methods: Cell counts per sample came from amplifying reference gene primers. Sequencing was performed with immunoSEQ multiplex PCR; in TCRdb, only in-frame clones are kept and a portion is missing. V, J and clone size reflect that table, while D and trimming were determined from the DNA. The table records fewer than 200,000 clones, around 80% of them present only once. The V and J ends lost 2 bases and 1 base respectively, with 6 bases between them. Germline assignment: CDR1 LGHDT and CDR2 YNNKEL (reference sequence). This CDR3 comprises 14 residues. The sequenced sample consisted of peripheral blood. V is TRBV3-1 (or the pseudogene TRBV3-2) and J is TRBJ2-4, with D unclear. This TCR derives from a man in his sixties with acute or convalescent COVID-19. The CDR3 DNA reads TGTGCCAGCAGCCAAACTTCGGCCAAAAACATTCAGTACTTC. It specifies CASSQTSAKNIQYF.